This TCR beta chain was retrieved from a study of OX40 agonist ivuxolimab in advanced cancers. Points on this clone: Its antigen is not known.

Regarding the study as a whole: Partial responders dosed at 0.1-3.0 mg/kg displayed clonal expansion ranking among the lowest.

Method: immunoSEQ multiplex PCR; TCRdb's copy keeps in-frame clones and lacks some. The sample yields about 82,000 clones, around four fifths seen once. Material: CD4+ or CD8+ T cells sorted from blood, obtained in a trial of the OX40 agonist ivuxolimab. This TCR came from an adult with an advanced solid tumor such as melanoma, head and neck, liver or kidney cancer.

The CDR3, as DNA: TGTGCCAGCAGCTTCGCAGGACCGAACACTGAAGCTTTCTTT. Protein sequence: CASSFAGPNTEAFF. The chain links TRBV11-2 to TRBJ1-1; D gene unclear. The germline V and J ends were trimmed by 3 bases and 1 base, with 9 bases remaining between them. Germline V gene sequence: CDR1 SGHAT, CDR2 FQNNGV. This CDR3 spans 14 amino acids.